The rows below give T cell receptor beta chains drawn from one sample of a study of blood T cell repertoires in COVID-19. Profiling relied on immunoSEQ multiplex PCR, and the TCRdb table lists in-frame clones only, not all of them. The sample records approximately 110,000 clones, around 83% being singletons. The sample taken for sequencing was peripheral blood. These receptors all stem from a human donor in a cohort sampled during active COVID-19. The CDR3 runs from the conserved cysteine through the conserved F or W. D genes are given only for firm matches. Rows give clone size only sometimes, using once, few, many, or a class for an expanded clone.

d_call,clone_size,j_call,v_call,cdr3_aa,cdr3_nt
TRBD1,-,TRBJ1-1,TRBV5-1,CASRTLQGETEAFF,TGCGCCAGCAGGACTTTACAGGGGGAGACTGAAGCTTTCTTT
-,once,TRBJ1-2,TRBV7-9,CASRGVYGYTF,TGTGCCAGCAGGGGAGTCTATGGCTACACCTTC
TRBD2,-,TRBJ2-5,TRBV2,CASSERLAGGKTETQYF,TGTGCCAGCAGTGAACGCCTAGCGGGGGGAAAGACAGAGACCCAGTACTTC
-,-,TRBJ1-2,TRBV18,CASSPAVDYGYTF,TGTGCCAGCTCACCAGCAGTCGACTATGGCTACACCTTC
-,-,TRBJ1-2,TRBV5-4,CASRSQAANYGYTF,TGTGCCAGCAGGTCGCAAGCCGCGAACTATGGCTACACCTTC
TRBD1,-,TRBJ1-5,TRBV6-2/TRBV6-3,CASSFDPDRGGLQPQHF,TGTGCCAGCAGTTTCGACCCGGACAGGGGCGGTTTGCAGCCCCAGCATTTT
-,-,TRBJ1-1,TRBV28,CASSPDRGTEAFF,TGTGCCAGCAGCCCGGACAGAGGCACTGAAGCTTTCTTT
TRBD2,-,TRBJ2-7,TRBV3-1/TRBV3-2,CASSLGTSGVEQYF,TGTGCCAGCAGCCTAGGGACTAGCGGAGTCGAGCAGTACTTC
-,-,TRBJ2-2,TRBV28,CASSLADPGELFF,TGTGCCAGCAGTTTAGCGGATCCCGGGGAGCTGTTTTTT
TRBD2,-,TRBJ2-7,TRBV6-5,CASSAGTSGIYEQYF,TGTGCCAGCAGCGCCGGGACTAGCGGCATTTACGAGCAGTACTTC
-,-,TRBJ2-3,TRBV23-1,CASSQRNRAVDTQYF,TGCGCCAGCAGTCAAAGAAACAGGGCGGTAGATACGCAGTATTTT
TRBD1,-,TRBJ2-1,TRBV28,CASSSPPGGIPYNEQFF,TGTGCCAGCAGTTCCCCTCCAGGGGGCATCCCCTACAATGAGCAGTTCTTC
-,few,TRBJ1-1,TRBV25-1,CASSGNRDEAFF,TGTGCCAGCAGTGGGAACAGGGATGAAGCTTTCTTT
TRBD2,-,TRBJ2-2,TRBV7-3,CASSAALAESRPGELFF,TGTGCCAGCAGCGCCGCACTAGCGGAGTCCCGTCCCGGGGAGCTGTTTTTT
TRBD1,-,TRBJ1-3,TRBV30,CASNRDRYSGNTIYF,TGTGCCTCAAACCGGGACAGGTACTCCGGAAACACCATATATTTT
-,-,TRBJ2-3,TRBV15,CATSRERQGIADTQYF,TGTGCCACCAGCAGAGAACGACAAGGCATAGCAGATACGCAGTATTTT
-,-,TRBJ1-1,TRBV7-9,CASGNRGSTEAFF,TGTGCCAGCGGGAACCGGGGGTCCACTGAAGCTTTCTTT
TRBD2,-,TRBJ2-1,TRBV5-1,CASSLLGLASNEQFF,TGCGCCAGCAGCTTACTCGGACTAGCTTCCAATGAGCAGTTCTTC
-,-,TRBJ1-3,TRBV2,CASRWIAGGSSGNTIYF,TGTGCCAGCAGGTGGATCGCGGGCGGATCCTCTGGAAACACCATATATTTT
TRBD2,-,TRBJ2-7,TRBV19,CASSRRLAAHYEQYF,TGTGCCAGTAGTAGAAGACTAGCGGCTCACTACGAGCAGTACTTC
TRBD1,-,TRBJ2-7,TRBV13,CASSSGTGQPLNYEQYF,TGTGCCAGCAGCTCCGGGACAGGCCAACCCCTTAACTACGAGCAGTACTTC
-,-,TRBJ1-2,TRBV28,CASSLGQPVYGYTF,TGTGCCAGCAGTTTAGGGCAGCCAGTCTATGGCTACACCTTC
-,-,TRBJ2-7,TRBV18,CASSPPVAETEFSYEQYF,TGTGCCAGCTCACCACCGGTGGCCGAGACAGAGTTTTCCTACGAGCAGTACTTC
TRBD1,-,TRBJ2-2,TRBV14,CASSQFGIGGGGELFF,TGTGCCAGCAGCCAGTTTGGCATAGGGGGCGGCGGGGAGCTGTTTTTT
-,-,TRBJ2-7,TRBV10-3,CAISDPREYYEQYF,TGTGCCATCAGTGACCCCAGGGAATACTACGAGCAGTACTTC
-,-,TRBJ1-2,TRBV5-6,CATSQGFYGYTF,TGTGCCACCAGCCAGGGTTTCTATGGCTACACCTTC
-,-,TRBJ1-5,TRBV24-1,CATSDSHNQPQHF,TGTGCCACCAGCGACAGCCACAATCAGCCCCAGCATTTT
TRBD1,-,TRBJ1-1,TRBV28,CASTITGGGTEAFF,TGTGCCAGCACCATCACAGGGGGTGGCACTGAAGCTTTCTTT
TRBD1,few,TRBJ1-2,TRBV6-5,CASSWTGRGGYTF,TGTGCCAGCAGCTGGACAGGGAGAGGTGGCTACACCTTC